Shown below are 2 T cell receptor beta chains from a single sample sequenced in a study of molecular identifiers for immune sequencing clone quantification. A single record per CDR3 protein comes from TCRdb applying MiXCR to the PCR reads. The sample contains approximately 630,000 distinct CDR3 sequences, less than 30% of which appear only once. Sequenced: naive CD8+ T cells from blood, with Jurkat cell RNA spiked in. Described subset: FACS-sorted CD8+CD4-CCR7+CD45RA+ naive T cells. These receptors all stem from a human donor in good health. Some libraries in this study had Jurkat cell RNA spiked in.

Notes on this clonotype: One end of the junction is discordant with germline, which a read error may explain. The rearrangement joins TRBV20-1 to TRBJ2-7; D gene unclear. Germline V lookup: CDR1 DFQATT, CDR2 SNEGSKA (reference sequence). The length of the CDR3 is 15 residues. The chain's CDR3 is CSAPSVAGAIYERYF. The CDR3, as DNA: TGCAGTGCTCCGTCGGTGGCAGGCGCTATCTACGAGCGGTACTTC.

This clonotype has at least ten counts. This rearrangement joins TRBV28 to TRBJ2-4, with 9 bases lining up with TRBD1. Germline V gene data show CDR1 as MDHEN and CDR2 as SYDVKM. This CDR3 region has 14 residues. Trimming took 10 bases from V and 1 from J; bases not matched to a gene: 5. The CDR3: CAIPQGAAKNIQYF. The DNA for the CDR3 is TGTGCCATCCCACAGGGGGCGGCCAAAAACATTCAGTACTTC.